The 31 T cell receptor beta chains below all came from one sample that was sequenced in a study of cytomegalovirus exposure and HLA in healthy donors. PCR involved 60 Vbeta and 13 Jbeta primers. Profiling relied on immunoSEQ multiplex PCR, and the TCRdb table lists in-frame clones only, not all of them. The table has approximately 220,000 clones, over 70% seen once; the top ten hold roughly 0.71%. Sequencing input: PBMCs. The receptors shown here come from a boy between 2 and 10 years old in good health and CMV-seronegative.

This clone was counted once. This chain links TRBV6-5 with TRBJ2-7; 7 bases match TRBD2. Unmatched junction bases numbered 7, after V lost 4 bases and J lost 1 base. CDR3 length: 15 residues. CDR1 MNHEY and CDR2 SVGAGI come from the germline V gene. The CDR3 bases are TGTGCCAGCAGTTCGCTGAGCGGGGATTCCTACGAGCAGTACTTC. This codes for CASSSLSGDSYEQYF.

This chain uses TRBV30 with TRBJ2-7; 8 bases map to TRBD2. Losses at the gene ends were 2 bases for V and 10 bases for J; bases not matched to a gene: 10. The CDR3 has 13 residues. The V gene's germline CDR1 is GTSNPN and CDR2 SVGIG (reference sequence). CDR3 sequence: CAWSPSGGQFQYF. The CDR3 coding sequence is TGTGCCTGGAGTCCCTCGGGAGGGCAATTTCAGTACTTC. Based on the CDR3 plus reference TRBV30 and TRBJ2-7, the full variable domain is SQTIHQWPATLVQPVGSPLSLECTVEGTSNPNLYWYRQAAGRGLQLLFYSVGIGQISSEVPQNLSASRPQDRQFILSSKKLLLSDSGFYLCAWSPSGGQFQYFGPGTRLTVT.

This clone showed up just once. The chain joins TRBV9 to TRBJ1-2; the D gene is possibly TRBD1 (6 bases). Germline V gene sequence: CDR1 SGDLS, CDR2 YYNGEE. CDR3 length: 14 amino acids. The V and J ends lost 0 bases and 8 bases respectively, with 14 bases between them. The CDR3 region is CASSVEGDGPGYTF. DNA of the CDR3: TGTGCCAGCAGCGTAGAGGGGGACGGCCCGGGCTACACCTTC.

The chain uses TRBV25-1 and TRBJ2-5; 9 bases are shared with TRBD1. There are 15 residues in the CDR3. CDR1 and CDR2 (germline): MGHDK, SYGVNS. V lost 1 base and J lost 5; bases outside the gene matches: 5. In DNA form, the CDR3 reads TGTGCCAGCAGTGAATTCGGGACAGGGAGGGAGACCCAGTACTTC. This translates into CASSEFGTGRETQYF.

V and J are TRBV7-9 and TRBJ1-1; D is ambiguous. Trimming removed 5 bases from V and 5 bases from J, with 6 bases in between. Germline V gene data show CDR1 as SEHNR and CDR2 as FQNEAQ (reference sequence). The CDR3 loop spans 11 amino acids. The CDR3 loop is CASSAGTEAFF. The CDR3 nucleotides are TGTGCCAGCAGCGCAGGTACTGAAGCTTTCTTT.

The rearrangement joins TRBV4-1 to TRBJ1-2; 7 bases fit TRBD1. The trim removed 5 bases at V and 6 bases at J, leaving 15 bases unmatched. The CDR3 sequence is 16 residues long. Germline CDR1 MGHRA, CDR2 YSYEKL. This chain's CDR3 is CASSWDPSDRADGYTF. The CDR3, as DNA: TGCGCCAGCAGCTGGGACCCCTCCGACAGGGCCGATGGCTACACCTTC.

The chain combines TRBV19 with TRBJ1-5; D possibly corresponds to TRBD1 (5 bases). The V gene lost 5 bases and the J gene lost 5 bases, with 16 bases spanning the gap. The CDR3 is 15 residues long. Germline loops: CDR1 LNHDA, CDR2 SQIVND (reference sequence). The CDR3 loop reads CASSDTTGPDQPQHF. The CDR3 DNA sequence: TGTGCCAGTAGTGACACCACAGGTCCCGATCAGCCCCAGCATTTT.

The sample holds one count of this clone. CDR3 region: CASRTAGGGETQYF. Written as DNA, the CDR3 is TGTGCCAGCAGGACCGCAGGGGGCGGAGAGACCCAGTACTTC. The chain joins TRBV11-2 to TRBJ2-5; 8 positions match TRBD1. The germline CDR1 and CDR2 sequences are SGHAT and FQNNGV. This CDR3 is 14 amino acids long. Trimming removed 6 bases from V and 4 bases from J; junction bases left unmatched: 7.

CDR3 DNA: TGTGCCAGCAGCCCGGACGGGGGGGGGACCGGGGAGCTGTTTTTT. Translation gives CASSPDGGGTGELFF. The V gene is TRBV9, the J gene TRBJ2-2; TRBD2 agrees at 8 bases. The germline V gene has CDR1 SGDLS and CDR2 YYNGEE. The CDR3 is 15 amino acids. Unmatched junction bases numbered 7, after V lost 4 bases and J lost 5 bases.

This chain joins TRBV29-1 and TRBJ2-1; possible D gene TRBD2, 7 bases. The CDR3 is 14 residues long. Germline V gene data show CDR1 as SQVTM and CDR2 as ANQGSEA. Trimming cost V 3 bases and J 4 bases, with 13 bases left between them. The CDR3 DNA reads TGCAGCGTTGAGGGGGGGGGCGGTTACAATGAGCAGTTCTTC. Its translation: CSVEGGGGYNEQFF.

The chain has TRBV19 and TRBJ2-2; TRBD2 agrees at 8 bases. Trimming cost V 7 bases and J 4 bases; bases outside gene matches: 8. Germline CDR1 is LNHDA and CDR2 is SQIVND (reference sequence). The CDR3 extends over 15 amino acids. For the CDR3, the DNA is TGTGCCAGTATTCACGGGGGGGCATTCACCGGGGAGCTGTTTTTT. This gives the protein CASIHGGAFTGELFF.

This chain links TRBV13 with TRBJ2-1; 8 bases map to TRBD1. CDR3 size: 17 residues. The germline V gene encodes CDR1 PRHDT and CDR2 FYEKMQ (reference sequence). V was pared by 5 bases and J by 0 bases, with 9 bases of the junction left unmatched. CDR3 coding DNA: TGTGCCAGCAGCCCCTGGACAGGGTTGAGCTCCTACAATGAGCAGTTCTTC. Encoded protein: CASSPWTGLSSYNEQFF.

About this clone: An end of the junction differs from the germline gene, which may be a read error. This chain links TRBV29-1 with TRBJ1-1; maybe TRBD1 (5 bases). The CDR3 consists of 12 residues. Germline V gives CDR1 SQVTM, CDR2 ANQGSEA. The CDR3 bases are TGCAGCGTTGACAGGGCAGCGCTGCAACAACACTTT. Translated: CSVDRAALQQHF.

CDR3 coding DNA: TGTGCCAGCAGTTACCCCGGTTCTAGCAATCAGCCCCAGCATTTT. Amino acids: CASSYPGSSNQPQHF. The chain recombines TRBV6-5 with TRBJ1-5, with D uncertain. The CDR3 totals 15 residues. Between the trimmed V and J ends, which lost 2 bases and 0 bases, there was a span of 8 bases. Germline CDR1 reads MNHEY; CDR2 reads SVGAGI.

This rearrangement joins TRBV9 to TRBJ1-2; D might be TRBD1 (5 bases). From germline, CDR1 is SGDLS and CDR2 YYNGEE. V dropped 0 bases and J dropped 4 bases, with 16 bases sitting between them. The CDR3 runs 16 residues. The DNA for the CDR3 is TGTGCCAGCAGCGTAGCTGGAGGGGCAGGAGTCTATGGCTACACCTTC. This codes for CASSVAGGAGVYGYTF.

This sequence joins TRBV9 and TRBJ2-7; D is possibly TRBD2 (6 bases). The length of the CDR3 is 14 residues. Germline V gene sequence: CDR1 SGDLS, CDR2 YYNGEE. Trimming took 3 bases from V and 3 from J, leaving 13 bases between them. CDR3 nucleotide sequence: TGTGCCAGCAGCGAGGAGGGAGACAGCTACGAGCAGTACTTC. This codes for CASSEEGDSYEQYF.

This chain uses TRBV9 with TRBJ1-1; no reliable D call. The CDR3 runs to 18 residues. Trimming took 0 bases from V and 3 from J, leaving 21 bases between them. In germline, CDR1 is SGDLS, CDR2 YYNGEE. In nucleotides, the CDR3 is TGTGCCAGCAGCGTAGGTCCGTTACGTAGAGGGTTGTACACTGAAGCTTTCTTT. It codes for CASSVGPLRRGLYTEAFF.

This clone was detected a few times. The chain joins TRBV5-6 to TRBJ1-2; tentative D call: TRBD1 (5 bases). Trimming took 8 bases from V and 2 from J, leaving 16 bases between them. The CDR3 covers 14 residues. Germline V CDR1 and CDR2: SGHDT, YYEEEE. The CDR3 DNA reads TGTGCCAGTACGCTCGGGACTGAGAACTATGGCTACACCTTC. Protein: CASTLGTENYGYTF.

The J gene is TRBJ1-3, the V gene TRBV9; D is unclear. The CDR3 runs 12 residues. The V end lost 4 bases, the J end lost 4 bases, and 6 bases lay between the germline ends. Per germline, CDR1 SGDLS and CDR2 YYNGEE. The CDR3 here is CASSPGGNTIYF. CDR3 DNA: TGTGCCAGCAGCCCCGGGGGAAACACCATATATTTT.

The V call is TRBV5-1, the J call TRBJ2-1, with 15 bases matching TRBD2. Per the germline V gene, CDR1 is SGHRS and CDR2 is YFSETQ. This CDR3 contains 16 residues. J lost 10 bases, V lost 3 bases, and 8 bases had no gene match. The CDR3 DNA follows: TGCGCCAGCAGCTCCCGGACTAGCGGGGGGGTTCAGGAGCAGTTCTTC. It codes for CASSSRTSGGVQEQFF.

The chain couples TRBV19 to TRBJ1-5; D call uncertain. Trimming took 6 bases from V and 3 from J, leaving 15 bases between them. Germline CDR1 is LNHDA and CDR2 is SQIVND (reference sequence). The CDR3 totals 15 residues. CDR3 sequence: CASRDGLINNQPQHF. DNA of the CDR3: TGTGCCAGTAGAGACGGACTGATAAACAATCAGCCCCAGCATTTT.

The J gene is TRBJ1-1, the V gene TRBV7-3, with D perhaps matching TRBD1 (5 bases). Germline V CDR1 and CDR2: SGHTA, FQGTGA. Trimming stripped 5 bases from V and 3 bases from J, with 13 bases between. The CDR3 covers 14 residues. The DNA of the CDR3 is TGTGCCAGCAGCCGGAGGGGATCGGACACTGAAGCTTTCTTT. This codes for CASSRRGSDTEAFF. Using reference TRBV7-3 and TRBJ1-1 for the parts outside the CDR3, the full variable domain is GAGVSQTPSNKVTEKGKYVELRCDPISGHTALYWYRQSLGQGPEFLIYFQGTGAADDSGLPNDRFFAVRPEGSVSTLKIQRTERGDSAVYLCASSRRGSDTEAFFGQGTRLTVV.

The rearrangement uses TRBV6-1 and TRBJ2-1, with TRBD2 identical over 11 bases. The germline CDR1 and CDR2 sequences are MNHNS and SASEGT. The V and J ends lost 7 bases and 0 bases, in that order; junction bases with no gene match: 2. The CDR3 runs to 15 residues. CDR3: CASNSGGASYNEQFF. The CDR3 bases are TGTGCCAGCAATAGCGGGGGGGCCTCCTACAATGAGCAGTTCTTC.

This clone was seen only once. The chain links TRBV6-6 to TRBJ2-3; D is perhaps TRBD2 (6 bases). The CDR3 is 15 amino acids. CDR1 MNHNY and CDR2 SVGAGI come from the germline V gene (reference sequence). Trimming took off 8 bases at V and 5 bases at J, with 20 bases between the two ends. The CDR3 is CASLPGTEVLDTQYF. In DNA form, the CDR3 reads TGTGCCAGCCTCCCTGGGACTGAAGTTTTAGATACGCAGTATTTT.

There are a few counts of this clone. This chain joins TRBV4-1 and TRBJ2-3; D is unclear. The CDR3 runs 15 residues. Looked up from germline, CDR1 is MGHRA and CDR2 is YSYEKL. V shed 1 base and J shed 0 bases, with 8 bases lying between them. The CDR3 DNA reads TGCGCCAGCAGCCAAGTCCTAGATAGCACAGATACGCAGTATTTT. Protein product: CASSQVLDSTDTQYF.

DNA of the CDR3: TGTGCCAGCAGCCCGAGCGGGGGGGGGACAGATACGCAGTATTTT. This translates into CASSPSGGGTDTQYF. The chain is built from TRBV5-4 and TRBJ2-3, with 10 positions matching TRBD2. The CDR3 totals 15 residues. Germline V gives CDR1 SGHNT, CDR2 YYREEE (reference sequence). With 4 bases clipped from V and 3 bases from J, the junction kept 5 bases outside the gene matches.

CDR3 residues: CASSQDTGRTYEQYF. The DNA of the CDR3 is TGCGCCAGCAGCCAAGACACCGGGAGGACCTACGAGCAGTACTTC. This chain joins TRBV4-1 and TRBJ2-7; 7 bases map to TRBD2. CDR3 length equals 15 residues. J gave up 2 bases and V 0 bases, and 4 bases lay outside the gene matches. Germline V gene data show CDR1 as MGHRA and CDR2 as YSYEKL.

Turning to this clone: The germline gene is not matched at one end of the junction; a read error may be the cause. Other DNA variants within this sample encode the same CDR3. V and J are TRBV5-1 and TRBJ1-1, with a weak D call TRBD1 (6 bases). This CDR3 has 15 amino acids. Germline V lookup: CDR1 SGHRS, CDR2 YFSETQ. The CDR3 DNA follows: TGCGCCAGCAGCCCGCTGGGACACCTGAACACTGAAGCTTTCTTC. Protein: CASSPLGHLNTEAFF. The full variable domain, completed using reference TRBV5-1 and TRBJ1-1, is KAGVTQTPRYLIKTRGQQVTLSCSPISGHRSVSWYQQTPGQGLQFLFEYFSETQRNKGNFPGRFSGRQFSNSRSEMNVSTLELGDSALYLCASSPLGHLNTEAFFGQGTRLTVV.

As for this clone: The limits of the CDR3 on the DNA are not certain, so only TCRdb's listed CDR3 is given. Within the sample, other DNA sequences also encode this same CDR3. V is TRBV11-2 and J is TRBJ1-6; TRBD1 is the table's D call, not checked against the DNA. CDR1 and CDR2 (germline): SGHAT, FQNNGV. Counting both end residues, the CDR3 totals 15 amino acids. Here the CDR3 reads CASSLVGQGNSPRHF.

V is TRBV11-3 and J is TRBJ2-7; D possibly corresponds to TRBD2 (7 bases). The CDR3 loop spans 13 amino acids. V was pared by 3 bases and J by 6 bases, with 12 bases between. Germline-derived CDR1 and CDR2 are SGHNT and YENEEA. The CDR3, as DNA: TGTGCCAGCAGCTTGGGGGGGCGGAGCGAGCAGTACTTC. Translating gives CASSLGGRSEQYF. Combining the CDR3 with reference TRBV11-3 and TRBJ2-7 gives the whole variable domain EAGVVQSPRYKIIEKKQPVAFWCNPISGHNTLYWYLQNLGQGPELLIRYENEEAVDDSQLPKDRFSAERLKGVDSTLKIQPAELGDSAVYLCASSLGGRSEQYFGPGTRLTVT.

The chain employs TRBV7-9 and TRBJ2-7, with TRBD2 matching 9 bases. Trimming removed 5 bases from V and 5 bases from J; junction bases left unmatched: 10. Germline-derived CDR1 and CDR2 are SEHNR and FQNEAQ (reference sequence). CDR3 size: 15 residues. The CDR3 is CASSPKRGVINEQYF. The CDR3 nucleotides read TGTGCCAGCAGCCCAAAGCGGGGGGTCATCAACGAGCAGTACTTC.